This TCR beta chain was obtained from a study of OX40 agonist ivuxolimab in advanced cancers. Broadly, across the study: Ivuxolimab was a fully human IgG2 agonistic monoclonal antibody targeting the costimulatory receptor OX40 (CD134). Intravenous ivuxolimab was administered to patients every 2 weeks at six dose levels: 0.01, 0.1, 0.3, 1.5, 3 and 10 mg/kg. Among the 52 dose-escalation patients, roughly 20 had hepatocellular carcinoma, 15 or so melanoma, 9 renal cell carcinoma and 9 head and neck cancer. Prior anti-PD-1, anti-PD-L1 or anti-CTLA-4 therapy was permitted, and checkpoint inhibitors had been received by roughly two fifths of dose-escalation patients. Partial responses occurred in three dose-escalation patients: two with cutaneous melanoma and one with hepatocellular carcinoma. The dose-escalation cohort was 82.7% male with a mean age of roughly 60 years, ranging from roughly 23 to 79. The point of sequencing TCRbeta in the periphery was to test whether ivuxolimab changed TCR sequence diversity and drove clonal T-cell expansion. The monotherapy dose-escalation portion (N = 52 patients) of the phase I ivuxolimab trial is reported in the paper. The full study reports these points: Partial responders in the 0.1-3.0 mg/kg groups had among the lowest normalized peripheral clonal expansion, especially among CD8+ T cells. On average, CD8+ T cells showed more expanded clones than CD4+ T cells after ivuxolimab. Which antigens the clonally expanded peripheral T cells were specific for was not determined. At doses of 0.1 to 3.0 mg/kg, clonal expansion of both CD4+ and CD8+ blood T cells was observed from baseline to week 6. Low levels of normalized T-cell clonal expansion were also seen in some patients who did not respond.

Turning to this clone: The antigen it binds to is not known. The input lacks base qualities; no much larger clone sits a single base away.

The trial excluded patients who had a history of autoimmune disease or who were on systemic immunosuppression. Peripheral blood for TCR sequencing was drawn from every dose cohort at baseline, at cycle 4 day 1 and at cycle 7 day 1. The samples were taken from a phase I, first-in-human, multicenter, open-label dose-escalation trial of ivuxolimab. Adults with locally advanced or metastatic melanoma, renal cell, hepatocellular, or head and neck squamous cell carcinoma were enrolled in the trial. Before TCR sequencing, CD4+ T cells and CD8+ T cells from peripheral blood were sorted into separate populations. The CDR3 spans 14 residues, from the cysteine through the phenylalanine. Only the CDR3 DNA is retained, 42 bases long and in frame from the first base. The CDR1 and CDR2 encoded by the germline V gene are SGHAT and FQNNGV. Trimming accounts for 7 bases at V and 5 bases at J, while the number of junction bases matched to no gene is 8.

For sequencing of the TCRbeta CDR3 region, genomic DNA was extracted from the sorted cells. The immunoSEQ Assay was used for sequencing of TCRbeta CDR3 regions. Here the immuneACCESS table is served through TCRdb, limited to in-frame sequences with V and J called. Missing clones are a known gap in these copies; in checked studies unresolved V genes cover under half, and the rest lacks a known reason. Within this sample are about 62,000 clones, with more than 65% of them counted one time only. The ten largest account for approximately 11% of the sample. Sequenced here: CD4+ or CD8+ T cells sorted from blood, sampled in a trial of the OX40 agonist ivuxolimab. The rearranged segments are TRBV11-2 and TRBJ2-5; TRBD1 fits 9 bases in the junction. This sequence was found in an adult with an advanced solid tumor such as melanoma, head and neck, liver or kidney cancer. The DNA sequence is given as TGTGCCAGCACCTACAGGGGGCTGGAGGAGACCCAGTACTTC. Protein translation: CASTYRGLEETQYF.